These 2 T cell receptor beta chains came from one sample sequenced in a study of CXCR3-negative and CXCR3-positive naive CD8 T cells. cDNA libraries for TRB were generated by 5' RACE incorporating UMI labels. TCRdb re-called the 5' RACE reads and shows each CDR3 protein once, DNA omitted. In total, the table holds tens of thousands of distinct CDR3 sequences. The sample taken for sequencing was memory CD8+ T cells from blood. These receptors all come from a human donor in good health. Some clones in this sample may be carry-over from other donors' samples.

The genes are TRBV5-1 and TRBJ2-3; TCRdb returns TRBD1, unconfirmable since there is no DNA. The CDR3 sequence is 15 residues long. Per germline, CDR1 SGHRS and CDR2 YFSETQ. CDR3 sequence reads: CASSLPGQGRDTQYF.

This sequence joins TRBV3-1 and TRBJ2-5; lacking DNA, the TRBD1 call made by TCRdb goes unchecked. The CDR3 is 14 residues long. Germline lookup yields CDR1 LGHDT and CDR2 YNNKEL (reference sequence). The CDR3 loop reads CASRHVGLQETQYF.